The 25 T cell receptor beta chains below come from one sample, sequenced in a study of shared clonotypes between healthy human individuals. Some clones are missing from TCRdb's copy, which holds only in-frame ones; the method was immunoSEQ multiplex PCR. The sample comprises roughly 2,000,000 clones, about 94% of which are singletons, and 1.2% rests with the top ten. Terminally differentiated effector memory CD45RA+ cells were excluded from the naive CD8 cells, which were CD45RO-negative and positively selected for CCR7. Material: naive CD8+ T cells sorted from blood. The receptors derive from a man aged 18 to 29 in good health.

The chain employs TRBV6-5 and TRBJ1-1, with 7 bases fitting TRBD1. From germline, CDR1 is MNHEY and CDR2 SVGAGI. The CDR3 length is 15 residues. With 4 bases clipped from V and 6 bases from J, the junction kept 11 bases outside the gene matches. The CDR3 reads CASSSGTARFAEAFF. CDR3 nucleotides: TGTGCCAGCAGTTCCGGGACAGCTAGGTTCGCTGAAGCTTTCTTT.

Comment on this clone: In the same sample, other DNA sequences code for this CDR3. The CDR3 bases are TGTGCCAGCAGTTCGACAGGGGCAACTAATGAAAAACTGTTTTTT. Amino acids: CASSSTGATNEKLFF. The chain has TRBV6-5 and TRBJ1-4, with 8 bases that match TRBD1. CDR1 and CDR2 (germline): MNHEY, SVGAGI. This CDR3 has 15 residues. Germline trimming cut 4 bases from V and 0 bases from J; bases unmatched to any gene: 1.

The V call is TRBV4-1, the J call TRBJ2-3; D is possibly TRBD2 (5 bases). Per the germline V gene, CDR1 is MGHRA and CDR2 is YSYEKL. The CDR3 loop spans 16 amino acids. Trimming cost V 0 bases and J 2 bases, with 12 bases left between them. CDR3 region: CASSQEGSGNTDTQYF. The CDR3, as DNA: TGCGCCAGCAGCCAAGAGGGAAGCGGAAACACAGATACGCAGTATTTT.

The chain combines TRBV6-1 with TRBJ1-6; 8 nucleotides agree with TRBD1. CDR1 is MNHNS, CDR2 SASEGT, per germline. The CDR3 sequence is 15 residues long. Germline trimming cut 5 bases from V and 9 bases from J; bases unmatched to any gene: 9. The CDR3: CASSLYGTGGSPLHF. As DNA, the CDR3 is TGTGCCAGCAGTCTTTACGGGACAGGCGGTTCACCCCTCCACTTT.

The chain links TRBV4-1 to TRBJ1-2; a weak D match, TRBD1 (5 bases). The V and J ends lost 4 bases and 6 bases respectively, with 15 bases between them. Germline-derived CDR1 and CDR2 are MGHRA and YSYEKL. The CDR3 is 14 residues long. CDR3 nucleotides: TGCGCCAGCAGCCCTCGGACAATCGATAATGGCTACACCTTC. Residues: CASSPRTIDNGYTF.

The V call is TRBV30, the J call TRBJ2-5; 12 bases are shared with TRBD2. The J call may be wrong; the DNA end is better matched by TRBJ2-7. Germline lookup yields CDR1 GTSNPN and CDR2 SVGIG (reference sequence). The CDR3 is 14 amino acids. CDR3 sequence reads: CAWVLAGGPYEQYF. CDR3 in DNA: TGTGCCTGGGTCCTAGCGGGAGGGCCCTACGAGCAGTACTTC.

The chain is built from TRBV30 and TRBJ1-5; a weak D match, TRBD1 (6 bases). V was trimmed by 2 bases and J by 7 bases, leaving 15 bases between them. The V gene's germline CDR1 is GTSNPN and CDR2 SVGIG (reference sequence). The CDR3 is 14 amino acids. The chain's CDR3 is CAWSYTGQGQPQHF. Written as DNA, the CDR3 is TGTGCCTGGAGTTATACAGGGCAGGGACAGCCCCAGCATTTT.

The CDR3 sequence: CASSGTSGTNEQYF. The CDR3 DNA is TGTGCCAGCAGCGGGACTAGCGGGACCAACGAGCAGTACTTC. The chain joins TRBV7-9 to TRBJ2-7; 13 bases agree with TRBD2. With V trimmed by 5 bases and J by 5 bases, 3 bases remained unmatched. This CDR3 comprises 14 residues. Germline V gene lookup returns CDR1 SEHNR and CDR2 FQNEAQ (reference sequence).

For this clone: Other DNA sequences of this sample code for an identical CDR3. The chain links TRBV9 to TRBJ1-3; tentative D call: TRBD1 (5 bases). CDR1 SGDLS and CDR2 YYNGEE come from the germline V gene. Between the trimmed V and J ends, which lost 2 bases and 0 bases, there was a span of 9 bases. The CDR3 contains 15 residues. The CDR3: CASSVGQSSGNTIYF. CDR3 in DNA: TGTGCCAGCAGCGTGGGGCAGTCCTCTGGAAACACCATATATTTT.

This rearrangement joins TRBV6-6 to TRBJ2-1; the match to TRBD2 covers 10 bases. CDR1 MNHNY and CDR2 SVGAGI come from the germline V gene (reference sequence). This CDR3 comprises 14 residues. V gave up 5 bases and J gave up 4 bases; unmatched junction bases: 2. Here the CDR3 reads CASSPSGSYNEQFF. The CDR3 DNA reads TGTGCCAGCAGTCCTAGCGGGAGTTACAATGAGCAGTTCTTC.

The sample holds one count of this clone. CDR3 in DNA: TGTGCCAGCAGCTTGGGACAGGGGGATCCTCACTCCTACGAGCAGTACTTC. This encodes CASSLGQGDPHSYEQYF. The chain is built from TRBV5-5 and TRBJ2-7; TRBD1 aligns across 9 bases. Trimming at V came to 0 bases and at J to 0 bases, leaving 7 bases not matched to a gene. The CDR3 has 17 amino acids. From germline, CDR1 is SGHKS and CDR2 YYEKEE (reference sequence).

Regarding this clone: In the same sample, other DNA sequences code for this CDR3. The chain uses TRBV7-9 and TRBJ2-7; no reliable D call. The V end lost 6 bases, the J end lost 4 bases, and 10 bases lay between the germline ends. Per germline, CDR1 SEHNR and CDR2 FQNEAQ (reference sequence). The CDR3 contains 12 residues. The CDR3 region is CASSLGRYEQYF. Written as DNA, the CDR3 is TGTGCCAGCAGTCTTGGGCGGTACGAGCAGTACTTC.

The rearrangement joins TRBV6-5 to TRBJ2-5; 10 bases are shared with TRBD1. In germline, CDR1 is MNHEY, CDR2 SVGAGI. With 2 bases clipped from V and 4 bases from J, the junction kept 7 bases outside the gene matches. CDR3 length: 16 amino acids. The CDR3 protein is CASSYGGQGLRETQYF. CDR3 nucleotides: TGTGCCAGCAGTTACGGGGGACAGGGGTTACGAGAGACCCAGTACTTC.

This sequence joins TRBV2 and TRBJ2-5; TRBD2 matches 7 bases. The CDR3 is 14 residues long. V trimming: 3 bases; J trimming: 5 bases; junction bases outside the gene matches: 6. Germline lookup yields CDR1 SNHLY and CDR2 FYNNEI. CDR3 in DNA: TGTGCCAGCAGTGACGGACTAGAAATCGAGACCCAGTACTTC. Translating gives CASSDGLEIETQYF.

The chain combines TRBV19 with TRBJ1-2, with D unresolved. Germline CDR1 is LNHDA and CDR2 is SQIVND (reference sequence). This CDR3 has 12 amino acids. V shed 10 bases and J shed 2 bases, with 11 bases lying between them. In nucleotides, the CDR3 is TGTGCCACGGAGGTCCCAAACTATGGCTACACCTTC. As protein: CATEVPNYGYTF.

CDR3 nucleotide sequence: TGTGCCAGCAGTTCAGTACAGGGGGCGCCCGAGCAGTACTTC. Amino acids: CASSSVQGAPEQYF. The chain is built from TRBV6-9 and TRBJ2-7; 9 positions agree with TRBD1. The CDR3 covers 14 residues. Losses at the gene ends were 4 bases for V and 6 bases for J; bases not matched to a gene: 7. Per germline, CDR1 MNHGY and CDR2 SVAAGI.

The V and J genes are TRBV11-1 and TRBJ1-1, with D possibly being TRBD1 (6 bases). This CDR3 comprises 12 residues. From germline, CDR1 is SGHAT and CDR2 FQDESV (reference sequence). V shed 11 bases and J shed 3 bases, with 13 bases lying between them. Here the CDR3 reads CAAQGWDTEAFF. The DNA of the CDR3 is TGTGCCGCGCAGGGGTGGGACACTGAAGCTTTCTTT.

As to this clone: This sample includes further DNA sequences coding for the same CDR3. The chain carries TRBV6-1 and TRBJ1-1, with D unclear. The germline V gene encodes CDR1 MNHNS and CDR2 SASEGT. V was cut by 2 bases and J by 2 bases, with 3 bases left in between. The CDR3 is 12 amino acids. This CDR3 is CASSELNTEAFF. The CDR3, as DNA: TGTGCCAGCAGTGAACTTAACACTGAAGCTTTCTTT.

A word on this clone: Additional DNA sequences in this sample encode the identical CDR3. This chain links TRBV9 with TRBJ2-7, with D maybe TRBD2 (6 bases). Germline V gene lookup returns CDR1 SGDLS and CDR2 YYNGEE. This CDR3 has 15 amino acids. The V end lost 0 bases, the J end lost 4 bases, and 14 bases lay between the germline ends. CDR3 coding DNA: TGTGCCAGCAGCGTAGGTAGTGGCCGGGGGTACGAGCAGTACTTC. Its translation: CASSVGSGRGYEQYF. Based on the CDR3 plus reference TRBV9 and TRBJ2-7, the full variable domain is DSGVTQTPKHLITATGQRVTLRCSPRSGDLSVYWYQQSLDQGLQFLIQYYNGEERAKGNILERFSAQQFPDLHSELNLSSLELGDSALYFCASSVGSGRGYEQYFGPGTRLTVT.

This rearrangement joins TRBV4-1 to TRBJ2-5, with no clear D. With 3 bases removed from V and 3 bases from J, the gap between germline ends came to 5 bases. The CDR3 runs to 12 residues. Germline V gene sequence: CDR1 MGHRA, CDR2 YSYEKL. The DNA of the CDR3 is TGCGCCAGCAGCCACCTCGAAGAGACCCAGTACTTC. The encoded protein is CASSHLEETQYF.

The gene calls are TRBV7-8 and TRBJ2-1; 7 bases line up with TRBD1. The CDR3 has 18 amino acids. Germline V CDR1 and CDR2: SGHVS, FQNEAQ. Trimming took 2 bases from V and 0 from J; bases not matched to a gene: 10. The CDR3 protein is CASSLRTGATSSYNEQFF. The CDR3 nucleotides read TGTGCCAGCAGCTTAAGGACAGGAGCAACGAGCTCCTACAATGAGCAGTTCTTC.

The gene calls are TRBV21-1 and TRBJ2-5; the table's D call of TRBD1 was not tested on the DNA. TRBV21-1 is noted as a pseudogene. The CDR3 contains 17 residues. The CDR3 protein is CASSKGGTYSYQETQYF. The CDR3 region has the DNA TGTGCCAGCAGCAAAGGGGGCACCTACTCGTACCAAGAGACCCAGTACTTC.

As regards this clone: Distinct nucleotide sequences in the sample also encode this CDR3. The rearrangement joins TRBV4-3 to TRBJ2-7; D call uncertain. Per the germline V gene, CDR1 is LGHNA and CDR2 is YSLEER. Deletions cut 0 bases from V and 6 bases from J, with 9 bases between. This CDR3 contains 13 residues. The CDR3 loop reads CASSQDRGSEQYF. CDR3 in DNA: TGCGCCAGCAGCCAAGATCGCGGATCCGAGCAGTACTTC.

In this sample, this clone turned up a few times. The chain uses TRBV29-1 and TRBJ1-1; no clear D. CDR3 length: 11 amino acids. The germline gives CDR1 SQVTM, CDR2 ANQGSEA. The CDR3 DNA follows: TGCAGTTCCCTTCGGGGTTCTGAAGCTTTCTTT. This gives the protein CSSLRGSEAFF.

Comment on this clone: The identical CDR3 is also encoded by other nucleotide sequences in the sample. The chain couples TRBV6-5 to TRBJ2-5, with 7 bases identical to TRBD1. This CDR3 is 14 amino acids long. Germline CDR1 MNHEY, CDR2 SVGAGI. V shed 4 bases, J shed 5 bases, and the junction held 7 bases outside the gene matches. The CDR3 here is CASSFTGVGETQYF. For the CDR3, the DNA is TGTGCCAGCAGTTTCACAGGGGTTGGGGAGACCCAGTACTTC.